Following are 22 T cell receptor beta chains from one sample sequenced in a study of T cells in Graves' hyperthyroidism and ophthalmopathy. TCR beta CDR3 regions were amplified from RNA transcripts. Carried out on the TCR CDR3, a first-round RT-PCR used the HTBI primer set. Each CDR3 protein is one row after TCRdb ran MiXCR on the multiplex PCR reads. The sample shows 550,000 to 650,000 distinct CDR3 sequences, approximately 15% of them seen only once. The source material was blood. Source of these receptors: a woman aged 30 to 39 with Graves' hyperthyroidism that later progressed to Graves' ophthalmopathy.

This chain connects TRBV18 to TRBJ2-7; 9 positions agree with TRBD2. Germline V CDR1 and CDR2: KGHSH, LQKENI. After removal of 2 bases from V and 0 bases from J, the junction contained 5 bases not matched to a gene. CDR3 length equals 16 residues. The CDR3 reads CASSPGLAGYSYEQYF. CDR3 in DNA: TGTGCCAGCTCACCAGGCCTAGCGGGATACTCCTACGAGCAGTACTTC.

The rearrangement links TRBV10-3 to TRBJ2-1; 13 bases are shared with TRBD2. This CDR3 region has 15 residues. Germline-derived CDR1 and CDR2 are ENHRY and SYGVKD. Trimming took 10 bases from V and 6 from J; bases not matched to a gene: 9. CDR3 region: CATRTSGSLGNEQFF. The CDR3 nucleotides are TGTGCCACTAGGACTAGCGGGAGTCTCGGCAATGAGCAGTTCTTC.

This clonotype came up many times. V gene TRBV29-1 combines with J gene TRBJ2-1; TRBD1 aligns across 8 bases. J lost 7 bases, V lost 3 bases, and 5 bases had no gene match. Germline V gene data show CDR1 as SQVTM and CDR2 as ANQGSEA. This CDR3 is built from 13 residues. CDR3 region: CSVDGTGRNEQFF. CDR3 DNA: TGCAGCGTTGATGGGACAGGTCGGAATGAGCAGTTCTTC.

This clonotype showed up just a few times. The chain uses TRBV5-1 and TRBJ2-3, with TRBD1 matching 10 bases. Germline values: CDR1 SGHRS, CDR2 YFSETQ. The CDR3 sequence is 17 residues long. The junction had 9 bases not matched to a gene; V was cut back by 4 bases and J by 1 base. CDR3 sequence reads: CASSRKRTGGGTDTQYF. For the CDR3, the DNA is TGCGCCAGCAGCCGGAAAAGGACAGGGGGAGGCACAGATACGCAGTATTTT.

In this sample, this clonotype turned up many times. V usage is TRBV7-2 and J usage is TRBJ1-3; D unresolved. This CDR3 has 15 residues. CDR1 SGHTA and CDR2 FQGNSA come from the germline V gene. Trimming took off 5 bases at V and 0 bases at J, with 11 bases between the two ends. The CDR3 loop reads CASSTYTSSGNTIYF. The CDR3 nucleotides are TGTGCCAGCAGCACCTACACGAGCTCTGGAAACACCATATATTTT.

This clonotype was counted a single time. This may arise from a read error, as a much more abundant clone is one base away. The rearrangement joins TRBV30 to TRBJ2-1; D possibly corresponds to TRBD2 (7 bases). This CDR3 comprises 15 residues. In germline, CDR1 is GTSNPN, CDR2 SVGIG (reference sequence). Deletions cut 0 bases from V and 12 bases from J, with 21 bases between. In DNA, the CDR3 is TGTGCCTGGAGTGTCAGGACAGTCGGAGGGAGGGTGCAGTTCTTC. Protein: CAWSVRTVGGRVQFF.

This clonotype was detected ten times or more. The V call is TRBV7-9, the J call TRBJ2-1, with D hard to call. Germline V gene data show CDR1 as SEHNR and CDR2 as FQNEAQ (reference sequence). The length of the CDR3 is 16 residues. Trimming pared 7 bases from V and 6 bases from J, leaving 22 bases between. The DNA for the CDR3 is TGTGCCAGCACCCGTGGGGTCAGCGCCTTGGCCAATGAGCAGTTCTTC. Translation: CASTRGVSALANEQFF.

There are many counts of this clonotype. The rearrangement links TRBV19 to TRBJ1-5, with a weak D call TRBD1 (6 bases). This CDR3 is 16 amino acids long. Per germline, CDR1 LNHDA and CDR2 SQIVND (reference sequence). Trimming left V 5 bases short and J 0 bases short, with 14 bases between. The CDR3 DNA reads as TGTGCCAGTAGTCCTACCCGGACAGTTAGCAATCAGCCCCAGCATTTT. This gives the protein CASSPTRTVSNQPQHF.

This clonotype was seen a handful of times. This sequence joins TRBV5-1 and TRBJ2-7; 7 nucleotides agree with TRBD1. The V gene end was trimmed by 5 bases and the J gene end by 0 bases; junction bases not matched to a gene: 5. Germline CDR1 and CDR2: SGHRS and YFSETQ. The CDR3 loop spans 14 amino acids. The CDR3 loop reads CASSRDSFSYEQYF. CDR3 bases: TGCGCCAGCAGTCGGGACAGCTTCTCCTACGAGCAGTACTTC. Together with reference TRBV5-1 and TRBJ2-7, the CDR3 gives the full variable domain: KAGVTQTPRYLIKTRGQQVTLSCSPISGHRSVSWYQQTPGQGLQFLFEYFSETQRNKGNFPGRFSGRQFSNSRSEMNVSTLELGDSALYLCASSRDSFSYEQYFGPGTRLTVT.

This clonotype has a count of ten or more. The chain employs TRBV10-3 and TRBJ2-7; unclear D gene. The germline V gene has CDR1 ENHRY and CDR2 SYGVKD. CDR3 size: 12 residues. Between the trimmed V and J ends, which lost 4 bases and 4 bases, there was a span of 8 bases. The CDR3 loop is CAISADGYEQYF. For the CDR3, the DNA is TGTGCCATCAGTGCTGACGGTTACGAGCAGTACTTC.

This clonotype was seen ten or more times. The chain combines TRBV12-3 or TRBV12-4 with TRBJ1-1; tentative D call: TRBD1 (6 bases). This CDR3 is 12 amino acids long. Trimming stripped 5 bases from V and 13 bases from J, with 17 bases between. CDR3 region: CASSARDTRGFF. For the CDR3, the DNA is TGTGCCAGCAGTGCCCGGGACACCAGGGGTTTCTTT.

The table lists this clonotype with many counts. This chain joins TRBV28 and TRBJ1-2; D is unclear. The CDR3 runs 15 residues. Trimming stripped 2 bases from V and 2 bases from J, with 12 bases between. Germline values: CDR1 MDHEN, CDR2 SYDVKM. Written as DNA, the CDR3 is TGTGCCAGCAGTTTACTCCGAGTTGTAAACTATGGCTACACCTTC. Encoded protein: CASSLLRVVNYGYTF.

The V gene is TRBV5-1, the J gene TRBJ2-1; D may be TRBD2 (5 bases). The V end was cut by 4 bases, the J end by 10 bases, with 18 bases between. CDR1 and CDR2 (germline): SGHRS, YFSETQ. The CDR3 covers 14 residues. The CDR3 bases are TGCGCCAGCAGCCCGGGTTCGGGGATTGGGGAGCAGTTCTTC. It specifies CASSPGSGIGEQFF.

As DNA, the CDR3 is TGTGCCAGCGGCCCGGCGACGGTCGCTGAAGCTTTCTTT. Translation gives CASGPATVAEAFF. V is TRBV7-3 and J is TRBJ1-1; D is unclear. Per the germline V gene, CDR1 is SGHTA and CDR2 is FQGTGA. Trimming left V 8 bases short and J 6 bases short, with 16 bases between. The CDR3 length is 13 residues.

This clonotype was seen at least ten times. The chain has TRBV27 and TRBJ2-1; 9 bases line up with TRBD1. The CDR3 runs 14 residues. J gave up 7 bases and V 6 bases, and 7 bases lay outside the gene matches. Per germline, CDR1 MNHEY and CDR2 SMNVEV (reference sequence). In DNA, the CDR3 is TGTGCCAGCAGCACCCGGGACAGGGCTAATGAGCAGTTCTTC. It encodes CASSTRDRANEQFF.

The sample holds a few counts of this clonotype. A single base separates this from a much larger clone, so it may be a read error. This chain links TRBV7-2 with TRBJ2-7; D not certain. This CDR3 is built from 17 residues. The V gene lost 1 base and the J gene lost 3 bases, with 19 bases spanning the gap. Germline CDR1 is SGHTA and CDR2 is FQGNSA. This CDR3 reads CASSLVDTPTPDYEQYF. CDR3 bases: TGTGCCAGCAGCTTAGTTGATACCCCTACCCCCGACTACGAGCAGTACTTC.

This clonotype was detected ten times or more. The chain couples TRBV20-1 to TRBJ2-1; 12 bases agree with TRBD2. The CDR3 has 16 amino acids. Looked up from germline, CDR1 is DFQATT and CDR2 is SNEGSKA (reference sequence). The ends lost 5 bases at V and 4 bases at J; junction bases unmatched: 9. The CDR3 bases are TGCAGTGCTCCACTAGCGGGAGGTGGGATTTACAATGAGCAGTTCTTC. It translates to CSAPLAGGGIYNEQFF.

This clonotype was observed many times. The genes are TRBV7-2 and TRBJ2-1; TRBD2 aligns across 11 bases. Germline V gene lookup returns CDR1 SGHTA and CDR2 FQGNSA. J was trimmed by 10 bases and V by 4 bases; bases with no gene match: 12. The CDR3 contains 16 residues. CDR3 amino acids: CASSSGGLAAYGEQFF. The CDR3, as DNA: TGTGCCAGCAGCTCCGGGGGACTAGCGGCCTACGGGGAGCAGTTCTTC.

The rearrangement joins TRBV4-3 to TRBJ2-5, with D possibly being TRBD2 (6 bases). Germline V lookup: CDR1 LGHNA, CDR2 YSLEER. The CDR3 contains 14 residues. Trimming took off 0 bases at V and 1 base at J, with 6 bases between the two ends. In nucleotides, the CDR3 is TGCGCCAGCAGCCAAGAGGGGGGCCAAGAGACCCAGTACTTC. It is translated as CASSQEGGQETQYF.

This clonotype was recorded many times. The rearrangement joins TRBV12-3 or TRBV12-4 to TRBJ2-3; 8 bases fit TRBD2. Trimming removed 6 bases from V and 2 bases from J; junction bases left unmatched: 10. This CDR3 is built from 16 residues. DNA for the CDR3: TGTGCCAGCAGATCAGTAAGCGGGAGAATCACAGATACGCAGTATTTT. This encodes CASRSVSGRITDTQYF.

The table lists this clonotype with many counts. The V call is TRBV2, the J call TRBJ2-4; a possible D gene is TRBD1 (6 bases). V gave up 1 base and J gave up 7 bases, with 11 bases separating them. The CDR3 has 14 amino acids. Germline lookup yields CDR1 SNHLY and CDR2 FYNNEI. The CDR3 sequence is CASSEEQGSNIQYF. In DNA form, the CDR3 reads TGTGCCAGCAGTGAAGAACAGGGTAGTAACATTCAGTACTTC.

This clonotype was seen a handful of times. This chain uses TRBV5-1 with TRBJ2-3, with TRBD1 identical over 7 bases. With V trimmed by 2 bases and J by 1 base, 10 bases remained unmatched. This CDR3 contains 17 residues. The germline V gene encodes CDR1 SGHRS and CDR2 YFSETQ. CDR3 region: CASSFLRDSERTDTQYF. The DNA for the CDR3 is TGCGCCAGCAGCTTCCTCCGGGACAGCGAACGCACAGATACGCAGTATTTT.